The 23 T cell receptor beta chains listed next were all sequenced from one sample in a study of T cell repertoires in cytomegalovirus infection. TCRdb ran MiXCR on the reads and lists one entry per CDR3 protein. In the table there are roughly 500,000 distinct CDR3 sequences, under 45% of which are singletons. The antigens of these receptors remain unknown. The material was cultured PBMCs, obtained from culture after CMV antigen stimulation. The receptors originated from a human donor in good health (CMV status not recorded). Some clones in this sample may be carry-over from other donors' samples.

This clonotype was detected a few times. One end of the junction is discordant with germline, which a read error may explain. The V gene is TRBV4-1, the J gene TRBJ2-5; no reliable D call. The CDR3 loop spans 13 amino acids. The germline CDR1 and CDR2 sequences are MGHRA and YSYEKL. CDR3 bases: TGCGCCAGCAGCCAAGCGAGGCGAGAGGCCCAGTACTTC. Amino acids: CASSQARREAQYF.

The chain links TRBV7-4 to TRBJ2-1; TRBD2 matches 13 bases. The CDR3 has 17 amino acids. The V and J ends lost 5 bases and 10 bases, in that order; junction bases with no gene match: 14. Germline CDR1 is SGHVT and CDR2 is SQSDAQ. Here the CDR3 DNA reads TGTGCCAGCAGCCACCGCCAAACTAGCGGGAGGGCGCGAGAGCAGTTCTTC. Its translation is CASSHRQTSGRAREQFF.

The V call is TRBV7-6, the J call TRBJ2-7; D tentatively fits TRBD1 or TRBD2 (5 bases each). Germline values: CDR1 SGHVS, CDR2 FNYEAQ. The V end was cut by 7 bases, the J end by 7 bases, with 17 bases between. This CDR3 is built from 13 residues. The DNA of the CDR3 is TGTGCCAGCACCGAGATCTCCGAGGGGGAGCAGTACTTC. It specifies CASTEISEGEQYF.

With respect to this clonotype: One junction end does not reproduce the germline sequence, and a read error may be involved. The rearrangement joins TRBV11-2 to TRBJ2-3, with D possibly being TRBD1 (6 bases). Germline V gene lookup returns CDR1 SGHAT and CDR2 FQNNGV. There are 15 residues in the CDR3. The CDR3 loop is CANSSPDRYQDTQYF. The CDR3 nucleotides read TGTGCCAACAGCTCCCCGGACAGATACCAAGATACGCAGTATTTT.

The chain has TRBV6-8 and TRBJ2-1, with D tentatively TRBD1 (6 bases). Trimming cost V 0 bases and J 4 bases, with 25 bases left between them. Germline loops: CDR1 MNHGY, CDR2 SAAAGT. CDR3 length: 20 amino acids. The CDR3 protein is CASSYSEARGGLSTYNEQFF. Written as DNA, the CDR3 is TGTGCCAGCAGTTACTCGGAGGCCAGGGGTGGCCTGTCTACGTACAATGAGCAGTTCTTC.

This clonotype has more than one count but fewer than ten. The J gene is TRBJ2-7, the V gene TRBV7-2, with D hard to call. The CDR3 spans 11 residues. The V end lost 6 bases, the J end lost 5 bases, and 8 bases lay between the germline ends. Germline V gene lookup returns CDR1 SGHTA and CDR2 FQGNSA. CDR3 coding DNA: TGTGCCAGCAGTCGACTCGACGAGCAGTACTTC. This encodes CASSRLDEQYF.

The genes are TRBV7-6 and TRBJ2-3, with D unresolved. CDR1 is SGHVS, CDR2 FNYEAQ, per germline. V was cut by 5 bases and J by 6 bases, with 9 bases left in between. This CDR3 contains 12 residues. The CDR3 spells CASSPLSDTQYF. The CDR3 region has the DNA TGTGCCAGCAGCCCCCTCTCTGATACGCAGTATTTT.

The J gene is TRBJ2-1, the V gene TRBV7-8; possible D gene TRBD1, 6 bases. The length of the CDR3 is 15 residues. Germline-derived CDR1 and CDR2 are SGHVS and FQNEAQ. Deletions cut 5 bases from V and 3 bases from J, with 14 bases between. The CDR3 spells CASSPRWDIYNEQFF. The CDR3 region has the DNA TGTGCCAGCAGCCCCCGGTGGGACATCTACAATGAGCAGTTCTTC. Drawing the rest from reference TRBV7-8 and TRBJ2-1, the complete variable domain is GAGVSQSPRYKVAKRGQDVALRCDPISGHVSLFWYQQALGQGPEFLTYFQNEAQLDKSGLPSDRFFAERPEGSVSTLKIQRTQQEDSAVYLCASSPRWDIYNEQFFGPGTRLTVL.

This clonotype came up a few times. The V call is TRBV7-2, the J call TRBJ2-1; D is undetermined. The ends were cut back, 7 bases at V and 8 bases at J, with 18 bases in the middle. This CDR3 spans 14 amino acids. The germline V gene encodes CDR1 SGHTA and CDR2 FQGNSA. As DNA, the CDR3 is TGTGCCAGCAACCTGGGCCATTCGGTGGATGAGCAGTTCTTC. Translating gives CASNLGHSVDEQFF.

The chain combines TRBV12-3 or TRBV12-4 with TRBJ1-5, with a tentative D call TRBD1 (5 bases). Trimming took off 8 bases at V and 5 bases at J, with 16 bases between the two ends. The CDR3 is 14 amino acids. The CDR3 reads CASLFSGVHQPQHF. CDR3 nucleotides: TGTGCCAGCCTGTTTTCGGGGGTCCATCAGCCCCAGCATTTT.

This clonotype appeared a few times. The chain recombines TRBV7-2 with TRBJ2-5; a possible D gene is TRBD2 (6 bases). Germline V gene lookup returns CDR1 SGHTA and CDR2 FQGNSA. CDR3 length equals 13 residues. V lost 5 bases and J 5 bases, leaving 12 bases between the germline ends. CDR3 nucleotide sequence: TGTGCCAGCAGCCCGAGGGACTTTGAGACCCAGTACTTC. This encodes CASSPRDFETQYF.

This clonotype was seen repeatedly, ten times or more. The V gene is TRBV7-2, the J gene TRBJ2-5, with D perhaps TRBD1 (5 bases). Trimming removed 2 bases at V and 9 bases at J, with 22 bases between. Germline V gene data show CDR1 as SGHTA and CDR2 as FQGNSA. The CDR3 contains 16 residues. This CDR3 is CASSLFQVGREMAQYF. The CDR3 nucleotides read TGTGCCAGCAGCTTATTCCAAGTCGGCAGGGAAATGGCCCAGTACTTC.

The V and J genes are TRBV27 and TRBJ2-1, with a weak D call TRBD1 (6 bases). Germline loops: CDR1 MNHEY, CDR2 SMNVEV (reference sequence). V lost 2 bases to trimming and J lost 7 bases, with 9 bases between them. The CDR3 has 13 amino acids. The CDR3 sequence is CASSLVGQNEQFF. The CDR3 DNA is TGTGCCAGCAGTTTAGTTGGACAGAATGAGCAGTTCTTC.

This chain joins TRBV6-1 and TRBJ1-4, with D hard to call. Trimming stripped 3 bases from V and 8 bases from J, with 1 base between. Germline V gives CDR1 MNHNS, CDR2 SASEGT. The CDR3 spans 10 residues. For the CDR3, the DNA is TGTGCCAGCAGTGACGAAAAACTGTTTTTT. This encodes CASSDEKLFF.

This clonotype occurred many times. The chain employs TRBV7-2 and TRBJ1-1; maybe TRBD1 (5 bases). Per germline, CDR1 SGHTA and CDR2 FQGNSA. The V and J ends lost 3 bases and 11 bases respectively, with 19 bases between them. CDR3 size: 14 residues. CDR3 bases: TGTGCCAGCAGCTTCGAAGGGTCGGCAGGGTTGGCTTTCTTT. Its protein product is CASSFEGSAGLAFF.

V usage is TRBV7-2 and J usage is TRBJ2-3; no firm D call. The CDR3 is made up of 15 amino acids. Trimming shortened V by 2 bases and J by 1 base, and 10 bases separated the two germline ends. Germline CDR1 is SGHTA and CDR2 is FQGNSA. Written as DNA, the CDR3 is TGTGCCAGCAGCTTAAGGCCCAGCCGCACAGATACGCAGTATTTT. Translation: CASSLRPSRTDTQYF.

V gene TRBV6-6 combines with J gene TRBJ1-2; D gene unclear. The CDR3 is 13 residues long. CDR1 is MNHNY and CDR2 is SVGAGI in the germline V gene (reference sequence). V was trimmed by 7 bases and J by 2 bases, leaving 11 bases between them. The CDR3 DNA reads as TGTGCCAGCATCCTAGGGCGGAACTATGGCTACACCTTC. As protein: CASILGRNYGYTF.

This clonotype turned up a few times. V gene TRBV11-2 combines with J gene TRBJ2-1; TRBD1 matches at 12 bases. This CDR3 region has 14 residues. Trimming at V came to 6 bases and at J to 10 bases, leaving 7 bases not matched to a gene. Germline CDR1 is SGHAT and CDR2 is FQNNGV. Written as DNA, the CDR3 is TGTGCCAGCAGTAAGGGACAGGGGGCCGGCGAGCAGTTCTTC. Translating it yields CASSKGQGAGEQFF.

In its sample, this clonotype was seen many times. V gene TRBV7-2 combines with J gene TRBJ2-2; D uncertain. Germline assignment: CDR1 SGHTA and CDR2 FQGNSA. The V and J ends lost 1 base and 4 bases respectively, with 7 bases between them. This CDR3 region has 14 residues. The CDR3 sequence: CASSLGGPTGELFF. CDR3 coding DNA: TGTGCCAGCAGCTTAGGGGGTCCCACCGGGGAGCTGTTTTTT.

The rearrangement links TRBV7-9 to TRBJ2-5, with D perhaps TRBD1 or TRBD2 (5 bases each). The germline V and J ends were trimmed by 1 base and 5 bases, with 8 bases remaining between them. The CDR3 has 13 amino acids. CDR1 is SEHNR, CDR2 FQNEAQ, per germline (reference sequence). CDR3 nucleotides: TGTGCCAGCAGCTTAGGGGGGTACGAGACCCAGTACTTC. This gives the protein CASSLGGYETQYF. Full variable domain (missing parts from reference TRBV7-9 and TRBJ2-5): DTGVSQNPRHKITKRGQNVTFRCDPISEHNRLYWYRQTLGQGPEFLTYFQNEAQLEKSRLLSDRFSAERPKGSFSTLEIQRTEQGDSAMYLCASSLGGYETQYFGPGTRLLVL.

This clonotype was picked up a small number of times. The J gene is TRBJ2-3, the V gene TRBV7-8, with D uncertain. Per germline, CDR1 SGHVS and CDR2 FQNEAQ. The CDR3 covers 13 residues. Trimming left V 2 bases short and J 5 bases short, with 8 bases between. The chain's CDR3 is CASSLPNRDTQYF. The CDR3 coding sequence is TGTGCCAGCAGCTTACCGAACCGAGATACGCAGTATTTT.

This chain joins TRBV4-1 and TRBJ1-2, with D unclear. The V gene lost 4 bases and the J gene lost 2 bases, with 17 bases spanning the gap. The CDR3 sequence is 16 residues long. Germline loops: CDR1 MGHRA, CDR2 YSYEKL. CDR3 DNA: TGCGCCAGCAGCCGAAAAGGCGCAGCTCGGAACTATGGCTACACCTTC. This encodes CASSRKGAARNYGYTF.

This chain links TRBV6-1 with TRBJ2-3; D perhaps matches TRBD2 (6 bases). The germline gives CDR1 MNHNS, CDR2 SASEGT. Trimming removed 6 bases from V and 4 bases from J, with 14 bases in between. CDR3 length: 14 amino acids. For the CDR3, the DNA is TGTGCCAGCAGGGGGACTTGGGGCGCAGATACGCAGTATTTT. This encodes CASRGTWGADTQYF.